This T cell receptor beta chain was retrieved from a study of blood T cell repertoires in COVID-19. At the level of the study: The origin of the acute and convalescent COVID-19 samples was the United States, Italy and Spain. Sample material is recorded as cDNA or gDNA derived from T cells, B-cell-depleted T cells, or PBMCs.

Original methodology: Amplified reference gene primers provided the basis for estimating nucleated cell counts. Assay used: immunoSEQ multiplex PCR; TCRdb lists only in-frame clones, some missing. V, J and clone size derive from that table, while D and trimming were established from the DNA sequence. The data contain 55,000 to 70,000 clones, around nine tenths of them seen just once; the ten biggest clones take up 8% to 9%. Trimming stripped 10 bases from V and 3 bases from J, with 16 bases between. CDR1 and CDR2 (germline): SNHLY, FYNNEI. This CDR3 contains 15 residues. Source material: peripheral blood. The receptor's source is a woman in her 70s with active COVID-19. The genes are TRBV2 and TRBJ1-6; D is possibly TRBD1 (5 bases). The CDR3 coding sequence is TGTGCCACCCGTCAGGGTGCCTTCTATAATTCACCCCTCCACTTT. It yields the protein CATRQGAFYNSPLHF.